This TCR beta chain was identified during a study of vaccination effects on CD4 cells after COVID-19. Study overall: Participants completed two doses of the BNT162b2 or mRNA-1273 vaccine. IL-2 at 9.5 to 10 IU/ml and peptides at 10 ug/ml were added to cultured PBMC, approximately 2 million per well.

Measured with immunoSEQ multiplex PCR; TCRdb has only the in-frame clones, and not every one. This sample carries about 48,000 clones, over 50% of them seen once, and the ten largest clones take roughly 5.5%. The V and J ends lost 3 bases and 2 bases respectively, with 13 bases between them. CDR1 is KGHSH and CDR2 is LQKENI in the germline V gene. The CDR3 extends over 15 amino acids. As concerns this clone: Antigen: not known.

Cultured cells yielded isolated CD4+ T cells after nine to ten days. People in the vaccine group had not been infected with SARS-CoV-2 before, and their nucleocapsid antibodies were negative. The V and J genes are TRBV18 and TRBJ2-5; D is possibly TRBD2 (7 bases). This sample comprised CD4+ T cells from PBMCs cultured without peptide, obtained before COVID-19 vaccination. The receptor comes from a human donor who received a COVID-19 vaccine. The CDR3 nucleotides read TGTGCCAGCTCACCGCCGAGGGGGGGTCAAGAGACCCAGTACTTC. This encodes CASSPPRGGQETQYF.